The rows below give T cell receptor beta chains drawn from one sample of a study of blood T cell repertoires in COVID-19. Libraries were prepared by immunoSEQ multiplex PCR; TCRdb keeps only in-frame clonotypes and omits some of them. This sample has roughly 260,000 clones, with 87% found just once. Sequencing was performed on PBMCs or T cells enriched from blood (not recorded which). All receptors derive from a woman aged 30 to 39 with acute COVID-19. Both conserved end residues are part of each CDR3. A D gene is named only where the DNA matches it firmly. Expanded clones get a size class; other rows say once, few or many, or leave the size out.

>NA|TRBJ2-6|NA|TRBV14
TGTGCCAGCAGCCGACTAGAGGGGGGGCTAAGCTCTGGGGCCAACGTCCTGACTTTC
CASSRLEGGLSSGANVLTF
>NA|TRBJ1-4|NA|TRBV2
TGTGCCAGCAGTGTACCAGGCCCCGAAAAACTGTTTTTT
CASSVPGPEKLFF
>NA|TRBJ1-2|TRBD1|TRBV9
TGTGCCAGCAGCGTAGACGGACAGGGGCTTAACTATGGCTACACCTTC
CASSVDGQGLNYGYTF
>NA|TRBJ2-2|NA|TRBV7-9
TGTGCCAGCACCGTCTCCAGAGCAGGCGGGGAGCTGTTTTTT
CASTVSRAGGELFF
>NA|TRBJ2-5|NA|TRBV4-1
TGCGCCAGCAGCCAAGTAGCCGAGGGGACCCAGTACTTC
CASSQVAEGTQYF
>NA|TRBJ1-2|TRBD1|TRBV18
TGTGCCAGCTCGCCCCAGGGGGCTCGGGGCTACACCTTC
CASSPQGARGYTF
>NA|TRBJ1-1|NA|TRBV14
TGTGCCAGCAGCGACTCCCAAAGAAGTGAAGCTTTCTTT
CASSDSQRSEAFF
>NA|TRBJ2-7|NA|TRBV3-1/TRBV3-2
TGTGCCAGCAGCTCTGCAGGGGAAGCGGAGAACGAGCAGTACTTC
CASSSAGEAENEQYF
>once|TRBJ2-7|NA|TRBV3-1/TRBV3-2
TGTGCCAGCAATGACAGAAACTCCTACGAGCAGTACTTC
CASNDRNSYEQYF
>few|TRBJ2-5|TRBD2|TRBV24-1
TGTGCCACCAGTGAGCCCGGGACTAGCGGAGAGACCCAGTACTTC
CATSEPGTSGETQYF
>NA|TRBJ1-2|NA|TRBV5-1
TGCGCCAGCAGCCCCCTCACAGAGAACTATGGCTACACCTTC
CASSPLTENYGYTF
>NA|TRBJ2-5|NA|TRBV19
TGTGCCAGTAGCCCTTCGGGACTGAAAGAGACCCAGTACTTC
CASSPSGLKETQYF
>once|TRBJ2-5|TRBD2|TRBV18
TGTGCCAGCTCACTTCAAGCGGGGGGAGTCCAAGAGACCCAGTACTTC
CASSLQAGGVQETQYF
>few|TRBJ2-7|NA|TRBV6-1
TGTGCCAGCAGTGAAGCCGGCGTAGTAAGTCGGGAGAACGAGCAGTACTTC
CASSEAGVVSRENEQYF
>NA|TRBJ2-5|TRBD2|TRBV19
TGTGCCAGTAGTACACTAGCGGGGGAGACCCAGTACTTC
CASSTLAGETQYF
>NA|TRBJ1-1|NA|TRBV24-1
TGTGCCACCCCTGTCGTAGGGGGATCTGACAGATTGAACACTGAAGCTTTCTTT
CATPVVGGSDRLNTEAFF
>NA|TRBJ2-7|TRBD1|TRBV5-6
TGTGCCAGCAGCTCCCCCCCGGGACAGGGGATTTACGAGCAGTACTTC
CASSSPPGQGIYEQYF
>NA|TRBJ1-1|NA|TRBV13
TGTGCCAGCAGCAGAGTCAGGGTGATGAACACTGAAGCTTTCTTT
CASSRVRVMNTEAFF
>NA|TRBJ2-5|TRBD2|TRBV24-1
TGTGCCACCAGTGATCCCGGGACTAGCGGGGTCCAAGAGACCCAGTACTTC
CATSDPGTSGVQETQYF
>NA|TRBJ2-1|TRBD1|TRBV7-9
TGTGCCAGCAGCCCCTGGGCAGGGGGCGAGGAGCAGTTCTTC
CASSPWAGGEEQFF
>once|TRBJ2-3|TRBD2|TRBV5-4
TGTGCCAGCAGCCGCGGGACTAGCGGGTCAGGCCCAGATACGCAGTATTTT
CASSRGTSGSGPDTQYF
>NA|TRBJ2-6|TRBD1|TRBV5-4
TGTGCCAGCAGCCGAGGACAGGGGGCTTTCTCTGGGGCCAACGTCCTGACTTTC
CASSRGQGAFSGANVLTF
>NA|TRBJ2-5|NA|TRBV19
TGTGCCAGTAGTACGGGACACCTCCAAGAGACCCAGTACTTC
CASSTGHLQETQYF
>NA|TRBJ2-2|NA|TRBV6-5
TGTGCCAGCAGCAGGGACACTTCGAACACCGGGGAGCTGTTTTTT
CASSRDTSNTGELFF
>NA|TRBJ1-2|TRBD1|TRBV4-3
TGCGCCAGCAGCTCCGGGACAGGGAACTTCTATGGCTACACCTTC
CASSSGTGNFYGYTF
>NA|TRBJ1-5|TRBD1|TRBV12-5
TGTGCTAGTGGACAGGGGAGCAATCAGCCCCAGCATTTT
CASGQGSNQPQHF
>NA|TRBJ1-2|NA|TRBV28
TGTGCCAGCGTAGGGGGTCGGGGCTACACCTTC
CASVGGRGYTF
>NA|TRBJ1-4|TRBD1|TRBV28
TGTGCCAGCATCGCAGGGGGGAAAGCTAATGAAAAACTGTTTTTT
CASIAGGKANEKLFF
>few|TRBJ1-6|NA|TRBV5-4
TGTGCCAGCAGCTTGGAGCGCAACCGTAATTCACCCCTCCACTTT
CASSLERNRNSPLHF
>NA|TRBJ2-5|NA|TRBV2
TGTGCCAGCAGTAATCCGGGACTCCCACAAGAGACCCAGTACTTC
CASSNPGLPQETQYF
>NA|TRBJ2-2|NA|TRBV4-1
TGCGCCAGCAGCCTTTTGGGAGGCGGGGAGCTGTTTTTT
CASSLLGGGELFF
>NA|TRBJ1-6|NA|TRBV6-2/TRBV6-3
TGTGCCAGCAGTTACTACGCGGTGTCACCCCTCCACTTT
CASSYYAVSPLHF
>NA|TRBJ1-3|TRBD1|TRBV11-2
TGTGCCAGCAGCTTAACAGGGGGATTAGGAAACACCATATATTTT
CASSLTGGLGNTIYF
>NA|TRBJ1-1|TRBD1|TRBV5-1
TGCGCCAGCAGCTTCTCCAGGGGGCGGGATGCTTTCTTT
CASSFSRGRDAFF
>NA|TRBJ2-2|TRBD1|TRBV14
TGTGCCAGCAGCCAAAGGACGGGACAGGGGGCCGGGGAGCTGTTTTTT
CASSQRTGQGAGELFF
>NA|TRBJ1-5|TRBD1|TRBV19
TGTGCCAGTAGTACTGGGGCAGGGGGTTTTCAGCCCCAGCATTTT
CASSTGAGGFQPQHF
>once|TRBJ2-5|NA|TRBV6-1
TGTGCCAGCAGTGAGTCATGGCTGCAAGAGACCCAGTACTTC
CASSESWLQETQYF